Below are 8 T cell receptor beta chains sequenced from a single sample in a study of T cells after yellow fever vaccination (dated by TCRdb to between 2018 and 2021). Libraries came from 5' RACE. The sample was run on an Illumina HiSeq 2500. The public reads were quality trimmed at Q25 with fastp and then assembled into clones with MiXCR by TCRdb, keeping productive beta chains. Each record represents a unique CDR3 protein, reported with the most common genes and DNA among its rows. The sample yields 250,000 or so distinct CDR3 sequences; 6.5% to 7.5% were counted once. Approximately 1.1% of the sample rests with the top ten. What the treatment or condition label conveys for this sample: live attenuated yellow fever vaccine strain. Here the sequenced sample was CD4+ T cells sorted from PBMCs, taken on the day of the yellow fever booster vaccination. Source of these receptors: a man younger than 40 who received the YFV17D yellow fever vaccine.

This clonotype was seen repeatedly, ten times or more. The chain employs TRBV20-1 and TRBJ2-1; D gene ambiguous. The CDR3 has 14 residues. Germline assignment: CDR1 DFQATT and CDR2 SNEGSKA (reference sequence). The V and J ends lost 4 bases and 5 bases respectively, with 15 bases between them. In DNA, the CDR3 is TGCAGTGCTATAAGGGCCGGCGGCGACAATGAGCAGTTCTTC. It encodes CSAIRAGGDNEQFF.

The chain has TRBV18 and TRBJ2-1; 9 nucleotides agree with TRBD2. The CDR3 is 18 amino acids. CDR1 is KGHSH and CDR2 is LQKENI in the germline V gene. The V segment lost 4 bases and the J segment 6 bases; nucleotides outside the gene matches: 16. CDR3 region: CASSLMAPSSGASNEQFF. The DNA of the CDR3 is TGTGCCAGCTCACTCATGGCCCCCTCTAGCGGGGCATCCAATGAGCAGTTCTTC.

This chain uses TRBV7-2 with TRBJ2-1; possible D gene TRBD2, 6 bases. The germline V gene has CDR1 SGHTA and CDR2 FQGNSA. The V end was cut by 4 bases, the J end by 9 bases, with 13 bases between. This CDR3 has 13 amino acids. CDR3 loop: CASSSRRAGEQFF. The CDR3 DNA is TGTGCCAGCAGCTCCAGGAGGGCCGGTGAGCAGTTCTTC.

A remark on this clonotype: At one boundary the junction diverges from the germline segment, which might be a read error. The chain has TRBV7-2 and TRBJ2-4; no clear D gene. The CDR3 covers 14 residues. Germline lookup yields CDR1 SGHTA and CDR2 FQGNSA. DNA of the CDR3: TGTGCCAGCACCTTAAACATAGCCAAAAACATTCAGTACTTC. Translated: CASTLNIAKNIQYF.

This clonotype was recorded a few times. The V call is TRBV24-1, the J call TRBJ2-6; D unresolved. This CDR3 comprises 14 residues. The V gene's germline CDR1 is KGHDR and CDR2 SFDVKD. V gave up 1 base and J gave up 8 bases, with 8 bases separating them. The CDR3 protein is CATSDFAGTNVLTF. CDR3 in DNA: TGTGCCACCAGTGATTTCGCAGGTACCAACGTCCTGACTTTC.

This clonotype was detected only a few times. The chain joins TRBV29-1 to TRBJ2-4, with D possibly TRBD1 on 5 matching bases. V lost 5 bases and J lost 3, with 8 bases in between. The CDR3 totals 12 residues. CDR1 is SQVTM, CDR2 ANQGSEA, per germline. Here the CDR3 DNA reads TGCAGCGTTTATGGACACAAAAACATTCAGTACTTC. Translating gives CSVYGHKNIQYF.

V usage is TRBV5-4 and J usage is TRBJ2-5; 12 bases map to TRBD1. The CDR3 consists of 16 residues. Germline CDR1 and CDR2: SGHNT and YYREEE (reference sequence). V lost 4 bases to trimming and J lost 4 bases; unmatched junction nucleotides: 8. The CDR3 bases are TGTGCCAGCAGCCGATGGGGACAGGGGGCCTCAGAGACCCAGTACTTC. Translated: CASSRWGQGASETQYF.

In this sample, this clonotype turned up many times. This chain joins TRBV20-1 and TRBJ2-5, with TRBD1 matching over 9 bases. The ends lost 4 bases at V and 5 bases at J; junction bases unmatched: 5. The CDR3 is made up of 13 amino acids. Germline V lookup: CDR1 DFQATT, CDR2 SNEGSKA (reference sequence). CDR3 sequence: CSAMGQGLETQYF. Here the CDR3 DNA reads TGCAGTGCTATGGGACAGGGTCTGGAGACCCAGTACTTC.